This T cell receptor (beta chain) is drawn from a study of shared clonotypes between healthy human individuals. Germline values: CDR1 MNHNS, CDR2 SASEGT. This CDR3 has 14 amino acids. The V and J ends lost 6 bases and 1 base respectively, with 9 bases between them. The study's findings and limits: Clonotype sharing among donors, it was expected, would be affected by sequencing depth. What naive subsets generally showed was a larger estimated richness than memory subsets showed.

Libraries were prepared by immunoSEQ multiplex PCR; TCRdb keeps only in-frame clonotypes and omits some of them. Here the sample spans about 990,000 clones, roughly 74% being singletons. Remarks on this clone: Its antigen remains unknown.

The sequence came from a man aged 18 to 29 in good health. Some clones in this sample may be carry-over from other donors' samples. The chain is built from TRBV6-1 and TRBJ2-2; D is ambiguous. The sample was memory CD4+ T cells from PBMCs. Regarding subset: CD45RA-negative fraction. Written as DNA, the CDR3 is TGTGCCAGCAGGTTGCATGAGAACACCGGGGAGCTGTTTTTT. Its protein product is CASRLHENTGELFF.